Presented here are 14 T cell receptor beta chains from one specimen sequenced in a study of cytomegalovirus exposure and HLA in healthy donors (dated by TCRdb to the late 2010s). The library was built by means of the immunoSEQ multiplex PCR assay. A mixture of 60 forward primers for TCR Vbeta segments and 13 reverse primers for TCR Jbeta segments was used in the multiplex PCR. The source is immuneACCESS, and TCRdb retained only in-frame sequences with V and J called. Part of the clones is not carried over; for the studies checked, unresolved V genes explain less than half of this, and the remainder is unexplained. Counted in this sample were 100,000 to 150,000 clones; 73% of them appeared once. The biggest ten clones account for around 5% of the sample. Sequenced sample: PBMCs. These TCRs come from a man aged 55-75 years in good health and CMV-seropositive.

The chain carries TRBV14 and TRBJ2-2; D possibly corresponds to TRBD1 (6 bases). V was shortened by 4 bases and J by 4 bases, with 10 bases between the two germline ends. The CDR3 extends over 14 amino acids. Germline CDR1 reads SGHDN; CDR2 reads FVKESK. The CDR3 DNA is TGTGCCAGCAGCCCGTACAGGGTCACCGGGGAGCTGTTTTTT. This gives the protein CASSPYRVTGELFF.

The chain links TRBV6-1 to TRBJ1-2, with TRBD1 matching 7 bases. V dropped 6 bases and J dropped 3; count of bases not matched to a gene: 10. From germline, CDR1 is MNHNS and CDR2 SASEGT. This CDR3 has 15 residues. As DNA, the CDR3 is TGTGCCAGCAGCCATACGACAGGGTCCCACTATGGCTACACCTTC. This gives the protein CASSHTTGSHYGYTF.

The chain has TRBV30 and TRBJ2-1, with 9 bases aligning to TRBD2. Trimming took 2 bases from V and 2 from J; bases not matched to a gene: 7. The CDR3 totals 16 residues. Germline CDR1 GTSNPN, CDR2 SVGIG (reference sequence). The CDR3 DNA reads TGTGCCTGGAGTTTCGTTGCGGGGGGGCCCTACAATGAGCAGTTCTTC. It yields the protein CAWSFVAGGPYNEQFF.

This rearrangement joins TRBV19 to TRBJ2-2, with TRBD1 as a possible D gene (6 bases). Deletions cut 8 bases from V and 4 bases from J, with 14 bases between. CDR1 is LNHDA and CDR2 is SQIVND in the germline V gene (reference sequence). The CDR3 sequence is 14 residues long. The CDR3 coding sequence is TGTGCCAGTCGGAATAGACAGGCCACCGGGGAGCTGTTTTTT. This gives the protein CASRNRQATGELFF.

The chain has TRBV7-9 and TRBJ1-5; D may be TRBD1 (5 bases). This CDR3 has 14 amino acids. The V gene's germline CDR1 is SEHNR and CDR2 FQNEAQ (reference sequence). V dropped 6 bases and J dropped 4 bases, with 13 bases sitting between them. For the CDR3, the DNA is TGTGCCAGCAGGGACCGGGGGGAGAATCAGCCCCAGCATTTT. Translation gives CASRDRGENQPQHF.

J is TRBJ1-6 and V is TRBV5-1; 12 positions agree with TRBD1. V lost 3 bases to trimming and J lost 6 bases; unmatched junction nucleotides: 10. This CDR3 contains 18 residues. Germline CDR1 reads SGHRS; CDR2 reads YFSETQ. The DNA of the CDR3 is TGCGCCAGCAGCTCGGGACAGGGGGCCTTACCGCCTAATTCACCCCTCCACTTT. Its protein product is CASSSGQGALPPNSPLHF.

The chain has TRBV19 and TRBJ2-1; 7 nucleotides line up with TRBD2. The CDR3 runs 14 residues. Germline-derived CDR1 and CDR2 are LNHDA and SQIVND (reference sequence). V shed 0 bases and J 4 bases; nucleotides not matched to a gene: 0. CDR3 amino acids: CASSIDGGYNEQFF. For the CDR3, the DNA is TGTGCCAGTAGTATAGACGGGGGGTACAATGAGCAGTTCTTC.

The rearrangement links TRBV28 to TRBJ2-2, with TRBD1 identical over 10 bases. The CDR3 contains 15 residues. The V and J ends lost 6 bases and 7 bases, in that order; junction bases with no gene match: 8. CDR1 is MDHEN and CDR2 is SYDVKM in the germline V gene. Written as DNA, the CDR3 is TGTGCCAGCAGAGCCGGGACAGGGGAGGTCGGGGAGCTGTTTTTT. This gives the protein CASRAGTGEVGELFF.

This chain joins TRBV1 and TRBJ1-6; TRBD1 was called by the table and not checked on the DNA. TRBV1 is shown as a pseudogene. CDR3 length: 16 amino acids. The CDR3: CTSSQDWTVRGSPLHF. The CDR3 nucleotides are TGCACCAGCAGCCAAGATTGGACAGTTCGGGGTTCACCCCTCCACTTT.

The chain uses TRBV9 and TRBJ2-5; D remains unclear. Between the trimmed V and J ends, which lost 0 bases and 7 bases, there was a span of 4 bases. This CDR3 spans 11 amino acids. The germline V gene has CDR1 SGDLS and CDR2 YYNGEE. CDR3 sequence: CASSVGGTQYF. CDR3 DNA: TGTGCCAGCAGCGTAGGCGGGACCCAGTACTTC.

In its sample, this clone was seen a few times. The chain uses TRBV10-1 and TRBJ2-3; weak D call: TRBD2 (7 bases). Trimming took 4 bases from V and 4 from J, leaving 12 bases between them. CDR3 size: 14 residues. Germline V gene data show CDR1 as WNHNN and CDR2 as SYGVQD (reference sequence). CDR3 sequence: CASSVSGGADTQYF. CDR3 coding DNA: TGCGCCAGCAGTGTCTCGGGGGGCGCAGATACGCAGTATTTT.

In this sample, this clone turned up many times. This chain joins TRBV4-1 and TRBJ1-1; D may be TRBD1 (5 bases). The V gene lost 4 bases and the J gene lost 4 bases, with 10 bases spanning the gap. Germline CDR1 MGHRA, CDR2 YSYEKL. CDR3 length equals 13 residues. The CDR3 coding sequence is TGCGCCAGCAGCCGACAGTCGCTCACTGAAGCTTTCTTT. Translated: CASSRQSLTEAFF.

The CDR3 spells CASSYFGPSYEQYF. DNA for the CDR3: TGTGCCAGCAGTTATTTTGGGCCGTCCTACGAGCAGTACTTC. The rearrangement joins TRBV6-5 to TRBJ2-7; D ambiguous. V was clipped by 3 bases and J by 1 base, with 10 bases between them. This CDR3 is built from 14 residues. Germline CDR1 MNHEY, CDR2 SVGAGI.

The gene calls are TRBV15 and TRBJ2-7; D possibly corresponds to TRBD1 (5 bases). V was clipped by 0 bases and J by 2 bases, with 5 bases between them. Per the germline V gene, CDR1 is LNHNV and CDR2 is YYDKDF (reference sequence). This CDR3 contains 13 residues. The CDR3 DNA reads TGTGCCACCAGCAGAGAACAGGCCTACGAGCAGTACTTC. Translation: CATSREQAYEQYF.